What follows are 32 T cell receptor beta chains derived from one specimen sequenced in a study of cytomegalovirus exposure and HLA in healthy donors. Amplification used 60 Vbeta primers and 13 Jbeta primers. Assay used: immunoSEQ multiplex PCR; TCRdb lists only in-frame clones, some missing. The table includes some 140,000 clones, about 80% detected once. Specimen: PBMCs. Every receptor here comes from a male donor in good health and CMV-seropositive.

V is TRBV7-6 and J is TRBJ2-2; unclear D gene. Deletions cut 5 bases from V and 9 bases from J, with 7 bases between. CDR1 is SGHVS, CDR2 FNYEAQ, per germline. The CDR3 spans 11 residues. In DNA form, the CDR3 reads TGTGCCAGCAGCCCATTCCGGGAGCTGTTTTTT. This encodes CASSPFRELFF. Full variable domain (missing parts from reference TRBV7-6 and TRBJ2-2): GAGVSQSPRYKVTKRGQDVALRCDPISGHVSLYWYRQALGQGPEFLTYFNYEAQQDKSGLPNDRFSAERPEGSISTLTIQRTEQRDSAMYRCASSPFRELFFGEGSRLTVL.

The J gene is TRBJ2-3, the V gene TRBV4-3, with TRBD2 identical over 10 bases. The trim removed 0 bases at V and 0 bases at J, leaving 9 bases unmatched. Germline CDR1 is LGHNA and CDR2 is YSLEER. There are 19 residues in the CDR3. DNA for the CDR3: TGCGCCAGCAGCCAAGACCCCGGACTAGCGGACCTTAGCACAGATACGCAGTATTTT. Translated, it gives CASSQDPGLADLSTDTQYF.

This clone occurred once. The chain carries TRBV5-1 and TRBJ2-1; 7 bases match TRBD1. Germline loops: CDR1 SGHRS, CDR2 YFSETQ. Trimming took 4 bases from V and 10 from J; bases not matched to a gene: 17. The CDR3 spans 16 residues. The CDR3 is CASSPDREFPTWEQFF. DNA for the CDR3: TGCGCCAGCAGCCCCGACAGGGAGTTCCCTACATGGGAGCAGTTCTTC.

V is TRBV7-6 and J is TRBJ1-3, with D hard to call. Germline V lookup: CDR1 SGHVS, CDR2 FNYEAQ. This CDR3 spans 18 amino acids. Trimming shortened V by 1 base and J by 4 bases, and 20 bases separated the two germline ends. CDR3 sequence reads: CASSLEFMWESSGNTIYF. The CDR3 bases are TGTGCCAGCAGCTTAGAGTTTATGTGGGAGAGCTCGGGAAACACCATATATTTT.

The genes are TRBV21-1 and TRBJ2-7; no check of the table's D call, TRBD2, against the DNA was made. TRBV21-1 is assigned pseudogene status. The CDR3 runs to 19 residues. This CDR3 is CASSKWGGRAGNRAYEQYF. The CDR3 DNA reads TGTGCCAGCAGCAAATGGGGAGGGAGAGCGGGGAACAGAGCCTACGAGCAGTACTTC.

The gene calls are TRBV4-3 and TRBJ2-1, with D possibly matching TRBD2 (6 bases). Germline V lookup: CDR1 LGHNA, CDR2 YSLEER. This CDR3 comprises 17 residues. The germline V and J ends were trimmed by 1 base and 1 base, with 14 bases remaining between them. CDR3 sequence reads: CASSQGGYGSSYNEQFF. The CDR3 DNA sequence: TGCGCCAGCAGCCAAGGTGGGTACGGGAGTTCCTACAATGAGCAGTTCTTC.

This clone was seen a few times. CDR3 sequence: CASSEISTHTGELFF. CDR3 nucleotides: TGTGCCAGCAGTGAAATTTCGACACACACCGGGGAGCTGTTTTTT. The chain combines TRBV6-1 with TRBJ2-2; D is unclear. The CDR3 runs 15 residues. Germline V CDR1 and CDR2: MNHNS, SASEGT. V dropped 2 bases and J dropped 3 bases, with 10 bases sitting between them.

Written as DNA, the CDR3 is TGTGCCAGCAGTCGCGAGGGACAGCGCAACTACGAGCAGTACTTC. It codes for CASSREGQRNYEQYF. This chain uses TRBV27 with TRBJ2-7; TRBD1 aligns across 7 bases. With 5 bases clipped from V and 3 bases from J, the junction kept 10 bases outside the gene matches. Germline loops: CDR1 MNHEY, CDR2 SMNVEV (reference sequence). This CDR3 region has 15 residues.

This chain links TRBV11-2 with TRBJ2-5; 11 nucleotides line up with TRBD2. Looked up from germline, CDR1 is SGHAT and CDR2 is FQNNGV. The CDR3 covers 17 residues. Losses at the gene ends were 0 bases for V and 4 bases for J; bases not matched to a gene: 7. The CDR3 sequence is CASSLESSGRRGETQYF. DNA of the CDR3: TGTGCCAGCAGCTTAGAGTCTAGCGGGAGGAGAGGAGAGACCCAGTACTTC.

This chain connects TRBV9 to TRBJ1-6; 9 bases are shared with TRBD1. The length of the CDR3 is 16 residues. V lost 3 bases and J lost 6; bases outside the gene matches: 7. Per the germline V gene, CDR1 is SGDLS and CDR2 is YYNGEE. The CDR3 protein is CASSATTGGSNSPLHF. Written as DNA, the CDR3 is TGTGCCAGCAGCGCCACGACAGGGGGAAGTAATTCACCCCTCCACTTT.

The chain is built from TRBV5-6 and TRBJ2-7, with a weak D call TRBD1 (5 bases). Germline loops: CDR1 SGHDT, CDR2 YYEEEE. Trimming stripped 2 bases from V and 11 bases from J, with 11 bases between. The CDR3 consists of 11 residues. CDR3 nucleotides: TGTGCCAGCAGCTTAGGGGCAGGGAAGTACTTC. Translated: CASSLGAGKYF.

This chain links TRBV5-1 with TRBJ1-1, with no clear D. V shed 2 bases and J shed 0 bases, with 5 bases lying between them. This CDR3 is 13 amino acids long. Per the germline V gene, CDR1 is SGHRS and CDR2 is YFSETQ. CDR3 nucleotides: TGCGCCAGCAGCTTATTCTTGAACACTGAAGCTTTCTTT. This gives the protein CASSLFLNTEAFF.

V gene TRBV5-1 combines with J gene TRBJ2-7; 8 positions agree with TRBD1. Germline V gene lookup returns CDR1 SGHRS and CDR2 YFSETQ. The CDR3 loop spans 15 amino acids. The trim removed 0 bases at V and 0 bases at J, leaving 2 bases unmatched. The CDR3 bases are TGCGCCAGCAGCTTGGTTCAGGGGGCCTCCTACGAGCAGTACTTC. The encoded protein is CASSLVQGASYEQYF.

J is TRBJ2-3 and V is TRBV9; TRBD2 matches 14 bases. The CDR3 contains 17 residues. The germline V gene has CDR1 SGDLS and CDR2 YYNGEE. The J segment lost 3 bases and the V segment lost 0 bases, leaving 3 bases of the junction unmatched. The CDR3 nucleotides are TGTGCCAGCAGCGTAGTGGGACTAGCGGGAGTAACAGATACGCAGTATTTT. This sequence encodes CASSVVGLAGVTDTQYF.

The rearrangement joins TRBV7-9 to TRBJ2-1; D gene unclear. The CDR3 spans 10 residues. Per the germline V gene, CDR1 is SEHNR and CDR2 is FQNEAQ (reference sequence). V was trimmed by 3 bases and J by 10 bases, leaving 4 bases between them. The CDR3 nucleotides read TGTGCCAGCAGCTTCCAGGAGCAGTTCTTC. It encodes CASSFQEQFF.

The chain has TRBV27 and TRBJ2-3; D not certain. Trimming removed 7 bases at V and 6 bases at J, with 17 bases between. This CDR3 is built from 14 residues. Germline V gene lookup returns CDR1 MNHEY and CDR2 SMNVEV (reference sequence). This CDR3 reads CASTRLNQRDTQYF. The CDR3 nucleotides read TGTGCCAGCACTCGACTCAACCAAAGGGATACGCAGTATTTT.

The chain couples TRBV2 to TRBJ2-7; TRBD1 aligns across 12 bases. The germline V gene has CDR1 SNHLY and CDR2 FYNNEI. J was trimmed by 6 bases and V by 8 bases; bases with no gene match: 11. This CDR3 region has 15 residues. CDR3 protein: CASDIAGTGGGEQYF. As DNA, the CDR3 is TGTGCCAGCGATATTGCCGGGACAGGGGGCGGCGAGCAGTACTTC.

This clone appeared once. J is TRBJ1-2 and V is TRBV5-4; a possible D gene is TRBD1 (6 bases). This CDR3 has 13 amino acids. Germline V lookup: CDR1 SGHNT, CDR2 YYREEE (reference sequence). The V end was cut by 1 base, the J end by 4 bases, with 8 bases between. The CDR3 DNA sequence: TGTGCCAGCAGCTTGCAGGGGTCCTATGGCTACACCTTC. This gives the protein CASSLQGSYGYTF. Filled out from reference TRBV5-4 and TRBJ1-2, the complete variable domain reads ETGVTQSPTHLIKTRGQQVTLRCSSQSGHNTVSWYQQALGQGPQFIFQYYREEENGRGNFPPRFSGLQFPNYSSELNVNALELDDSALYLCASSLQGSYGYTFGSGTRLTVV.

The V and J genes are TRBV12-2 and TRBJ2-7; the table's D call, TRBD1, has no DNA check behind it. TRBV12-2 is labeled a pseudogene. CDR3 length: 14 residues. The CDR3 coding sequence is TGTGCAAGTCGCTTAGCGCCCAGCTCCTACGAGCAGTACTTC. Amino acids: CASRLAPSSYEQYF.

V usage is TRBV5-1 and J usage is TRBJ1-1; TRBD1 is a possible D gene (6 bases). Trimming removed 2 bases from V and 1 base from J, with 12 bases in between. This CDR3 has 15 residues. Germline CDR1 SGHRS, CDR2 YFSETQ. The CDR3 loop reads CASSFTGPRNTEAFF. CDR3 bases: TGCGCCAGCAGCTTTACAGGGCCAAGGAACACTGAAGCTTTCTTT.

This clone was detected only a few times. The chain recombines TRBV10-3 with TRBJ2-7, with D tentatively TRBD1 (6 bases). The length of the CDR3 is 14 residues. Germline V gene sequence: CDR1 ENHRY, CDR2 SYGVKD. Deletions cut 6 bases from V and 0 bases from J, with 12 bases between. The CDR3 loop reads CAIRQTGISYEQYF. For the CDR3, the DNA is TGTGCCATCAGACAGACAGGTATCTCCTACGAGCAGTACTTC.

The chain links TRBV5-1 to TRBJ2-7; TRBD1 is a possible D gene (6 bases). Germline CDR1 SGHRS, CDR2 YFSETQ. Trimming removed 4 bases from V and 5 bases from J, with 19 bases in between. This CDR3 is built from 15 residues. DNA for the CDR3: TGCGCCAGCAGCCCACGGACAGACCCCCCCAACGAGCAGTACTTC. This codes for CASSPRTDPPNEQYF.

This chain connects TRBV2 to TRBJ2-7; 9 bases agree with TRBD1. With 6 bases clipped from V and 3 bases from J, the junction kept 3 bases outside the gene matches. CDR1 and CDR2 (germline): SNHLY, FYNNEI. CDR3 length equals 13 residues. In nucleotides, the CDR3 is TGTGCCAGCAGAGGGACAGGGAACTACGAGCAGTACTTC. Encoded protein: CASRGTGNYEQYF. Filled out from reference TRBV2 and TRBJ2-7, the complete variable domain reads EPEVTQTPSHQVTQMGQEVILRCVPISNHLYFYWYRQILGQKVEFLVSFYNNEISEKSEIFDDQFSVERPDGSNFTLKIRSTKLEDSAMYFCASRGTGNYEQYFGPGTRLTVT.

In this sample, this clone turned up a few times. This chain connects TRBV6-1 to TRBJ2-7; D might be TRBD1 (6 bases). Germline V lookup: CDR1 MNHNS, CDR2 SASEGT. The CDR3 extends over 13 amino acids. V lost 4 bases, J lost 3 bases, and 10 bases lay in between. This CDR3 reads CASSVEGGYEQYF. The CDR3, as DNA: TGTGCCAGCAGTGTGGAAGGGGGCTACGAGCAGTACTTC.

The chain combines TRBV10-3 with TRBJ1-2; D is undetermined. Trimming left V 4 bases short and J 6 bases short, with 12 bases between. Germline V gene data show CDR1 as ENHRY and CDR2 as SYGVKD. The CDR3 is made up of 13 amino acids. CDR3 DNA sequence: TGTGCCATCAGTGGTCGCCAGGAAGATGGCTACACCTTC. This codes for CAISGRQEDGYTF.

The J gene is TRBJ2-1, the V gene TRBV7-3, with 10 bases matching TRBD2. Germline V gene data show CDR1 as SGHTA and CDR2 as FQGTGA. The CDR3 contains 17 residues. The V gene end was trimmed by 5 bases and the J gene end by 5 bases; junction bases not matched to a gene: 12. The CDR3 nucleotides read TGTGCCAGCAGCGTGGTAGCGGGGGGCGGGAGACACAATGAGCAGTTCTTC. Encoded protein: CASSVVAGGGRHNEQFF.

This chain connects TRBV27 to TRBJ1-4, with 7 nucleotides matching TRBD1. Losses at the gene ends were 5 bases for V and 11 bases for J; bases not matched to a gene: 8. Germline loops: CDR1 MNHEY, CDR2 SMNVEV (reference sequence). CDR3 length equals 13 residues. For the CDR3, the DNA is TGTGCCAGCAGTCCGGAGGGGGCCGGGAAACTGTTTTTT. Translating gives CASSPEGAGKLFF.

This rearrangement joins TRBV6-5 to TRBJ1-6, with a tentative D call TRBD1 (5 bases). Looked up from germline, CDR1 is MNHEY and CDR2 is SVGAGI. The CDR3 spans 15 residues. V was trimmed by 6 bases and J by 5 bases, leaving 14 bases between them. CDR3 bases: TGTGCCAGCAGCCACAGGAGCGTTGATAATTCACCCCTCCACTTT. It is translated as CASSHRSVDNSPLHF.

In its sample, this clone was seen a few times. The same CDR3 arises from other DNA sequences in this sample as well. The CDR3, as DNA: TGTGCCAGCAGCTTGGACAGTTACAATGAGCAGTTCTTC. It specifies CASSLDSYNEQFF. V and J are TRBV5-4 and TRBJ2-1, with D unclear. Germline assignment: CDR1 SGHNT and CDR2 YYREEE (reference sequence). This CDR3 region has 13 residues. V was clipped by 0 bases and J by 4 bases, with 5 bases between them.

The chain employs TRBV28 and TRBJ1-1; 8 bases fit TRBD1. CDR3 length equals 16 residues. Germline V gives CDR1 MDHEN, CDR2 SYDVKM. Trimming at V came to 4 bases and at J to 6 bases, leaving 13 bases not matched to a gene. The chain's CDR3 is CASSSPRQGNLAEAFF. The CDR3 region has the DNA TGTGCCAGCAGTTCTCCCCGACAGGGGAATTTAGCTGAAGCTTTCTTT.

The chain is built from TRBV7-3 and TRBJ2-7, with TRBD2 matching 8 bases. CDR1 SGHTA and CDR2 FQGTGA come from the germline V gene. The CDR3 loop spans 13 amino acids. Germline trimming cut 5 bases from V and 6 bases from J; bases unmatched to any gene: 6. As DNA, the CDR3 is TGTGCCAGCAGCCCCGAGGGACTAGGCGAGCAGTACTTC. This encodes CASSPEGLGEQYF.

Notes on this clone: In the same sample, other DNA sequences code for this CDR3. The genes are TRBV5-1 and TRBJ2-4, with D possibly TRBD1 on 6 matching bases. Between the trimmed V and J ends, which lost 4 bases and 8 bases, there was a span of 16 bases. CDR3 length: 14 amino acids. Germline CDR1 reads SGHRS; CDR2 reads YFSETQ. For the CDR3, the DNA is TGCGCCAGCAGCCCGGGACAAGGCCACGACATTCAGTACTTC. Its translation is CASSPGQGHDIQYF. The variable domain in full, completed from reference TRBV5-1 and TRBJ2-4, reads KAGVTQTPRYLIKTRGQQVTLSCSPISGHRSVSWYQQTPGQGLQFLFEYFSETQRNKGNFPGRFSGRQFSNSRSEMNVSTLELGDSALYLCASSPGQGHDIQYFGAGTRLSVL.